This is a list of T cell receptor beta chains from one sample in a study of T cell repertoires in cytomegalovirus infection. TCRdb reanalysed the reads using MiXCR and keeps one entry per CDR3 protein. The table lists 680,000 or so distinct CDR3 sequences, around 30% of them singletons, with 15% to 20% in the top ten. What these receptors recognize is not known. The input for sequencing was cultured PBMCs, taken from culture after CMV antigen stimulation. These receptors all stem from a human donor in good health (CMV status not recorded). Some clones in this sample may be carry-over from other donors' samples. CDR3s include the opening cysteine and the closing phenylalanine or tryptophan. A D gene is named only where the DNA matches it firmly. Where a row states a size, it is once, few, many or the class of an expanded clone; other rows omit it.

J: TRBJ2-3
V: TRBV19
size: NA
D: NA
CDR3: CASSIGTGVDTQYF
DNA: TGTGCCAGTAGTATAGGCACGGGAGTCGATACGCAGTATTTT

J: TRBJ2-3
V: TRBV7-2
size: many
D: TRBD2
CDR3: CASSPRLAGGLTDTQYF
DNA: TGTGCCAGCAGCCCCCGGCTAGCGGGAGGACTCACAGATACGCAGTATTTT

J: TRBJ1-2
V: TRBV7-2
size: NA
D: NA
CDR3: CASSLGPRDGNYGYTF
DNA: TGTGCCAGCAGCTTAGGCCCAAGGGACGGTAACTATGGCTACACCTTC

J: TRBJ2-1
V: TRBV11-2
size: NA
D: NA
CDR3: CASSRPGVRDNEQFF
DNA: TGTGCCAGCAGCCGACCAGGGGTCCGGGACAATGAGCAGTTCTTC

J: TRBJ1-2
V: TRBV7-8
size: NA
D: NA
CDR3: CASSMRTGSRGYYGYTF
DNA: TGTGCCAGCAGCATGCGGACCGGGTCGAGGGGCTACTATGGCTACACCTTC

J: TRBJ1-1
V: TRBV24-1
size: NA
D: NA
CDR3: CATSDWTAEAFF
DNA: TGTGCCACCAGTGACTGGACGGCTGAAGCTTTCTTT

J: TRBJ1-1
V: TRBV7-9
size: few
D: NA
CDR3: CASSLDRPERAFF
DNA: TGTGCCAGCAGCTTAGACCGACCCGAACGAGCTTTCTTT

J: TRBJ2-3
V: TRBV7-2
size: few
D: TRBD2
CDR3: CASSLSFLAVRGAQYF
DNA: TGTGCCAGCAGTCTTAGTTTCCTAGCGGTTCGAGGGGCGCAGTATTTT

J: TRBJ2-5
V: TRBV20-1
size: NA
D: TRBD2
CDR3: CSATIIAGGPKETQYF
DNA: TGCAGTGCTACCATTATAGCGGGAGGACCCAAAGAGACCCAGTACTTC

J: TRBJ2-4
V: TRBV7-9
size: few
D: NA
CDR3: CASSLTVGGVLAIQYF
DNA: TGTGCCAGCAGCTTAACGGTGGGCGGGGTTTTGGCCATTCAGTACTTC

J: TRBJ2-5
V: TRBV27
size: few
D: TRBD2
CDR3: CASSLLGEGLETQYF
DNA: TGTGCCAGCAGTTTGCTTGGGGAGGGTTTGGAGACCCAGTACTTC

J: TRBJ2-7
V: TRBV7-2
size: many
D: NA
CDR3: CASSRPPESHEQYF
DNA: TGTGCCAGCAGCCGCCCCCCGGAGTCGCACGAGCAGTACTTC

J: TRBJ1-6
V: TRBV7-4
size: NA
D: NA
CDR3: CASSLGGQLLSPLHF
DNA: TGTGCCAGCAGCTTAGGAGGGCAACTACTCTCACCCCTCCACTTT

J: TRBJ2-3
V: TRBV7-2
size: many
D: NA
CDR3: CASSFLLTDTQYF
DNA: TGTGCCAGCAGCTTCCTGCTGACAGATACGCAGTATTTT

J: TRBJ1-2
V: TRBV7-8
size: many
D: NA
CDR3: CASSLGVVAAVNYGYTF
DNA: TGTGCCAGCAGCTTAGGGGTGGTGGCAGCAGTTAACTATGGCTACACCTTC